The rows below give T cell receptor beta chains drawn from one sample of a study of T cell responses to AZD1222 COVID-19 vaccine. TCRdb's table, derived via immunoSEQ multiplex PCR, lists solely in-frame clones and lacks some. The table has over 150,000 clones, 90% seen once. Sequenced here: peripheral blood, sampled on day 0 of AZD1222 vaccination. These TCRs come from an adult in good health. Each CDR3 is given with its conserved first and last residue.

14	TRBV24-1	TRBJ2-2	CATSDQDQGGELFF
16	TRBV9	TRBJ1-2	CASSLGADLRDYGYTF
16	TRBV7-9	TRBJ2-5	CASSLGGHTQGETQYF
11	TRBV25-1	TRBJ2-3	CASTGTGKGYF
12	TRBV4-3	TRBJ1-1	CASSHGQGAAFF
15	TRBV5-1	TRBJ1-2	CASTTDSRGLDGYTF
16	TRBV7-8	TRBJ1-1	CASSLRGGSGGTEAFF
14	TRBV15	TRBJ1-1	CATSSGRGFTEAFF
16	TRBV18	TRBJ1-1	CASSPVRTFKNTEAFF
14	TRBV7-9	TRBJ2-2	CASSSAGTLGELFF
14	TRBV23-1	TRBJ2-7	CASSQWASRHEQYF
14	TRBV30	TRBJ1-2	CAWIPGTVSRGYTF
14	TRBV25-1	TRBJ1-5	CASSGTGGLRPQHF
14	TRBV5-3	TRBJ1-1	CARSLMGVYTEAFF
14	TRBV7-9	TRBJ2-1	CASSLGGQGGEQFF
14	TRBV14	TRBJ1-1	CASSREFRGTEAFF
13	TRBV12-3/TRBV12-4	TRBJ1-1	CASSLTRNTEAFF